Below, one T cell receptor beta chain is given with its context. These data come from a study of technical replicates of blood from several donors. Clones were sequenced by immunoSEQ multiplex PCR, and TCRdb holds only the in-frame ones, with some missing. The sample lists tens of thousands of clones, approximately 92% occurring once. The CDR3 runs 13 residues. V was pared by 6 bases and J by 11 bases, with 9 bases of the junction left unmatched. CDR1 and CDR2 (germline): KGHSH, LQKENI. This receptor was obtained from a human donor in good health. Some clones in this sample may be carry-over from other donors' samples. The chain links TRBV18 to TRBJ1-1, with TRBD1 matching 10 bases. Sequenced material: PBMCs. In nucleotides, the CDR3 is TGTGCCAGCTCCCCTACCGGGACAGGGGAGGCTTTCTTT. It specifies CASSPTGTGEAFF.